The 24 T cell receptor beta chains below come from one sample, sequenced in a study of blood T cell repertoires in COVID-19. Profiled with immunoSEQ multiplex PCR; TCRdb holds only in-frame clones, not every one. The sample lists 120,000 or so clones, about four fifths occurring once. The sequenced sample consisted of peripheral blood. These receptors were obtained from a man aged 25 to 40 with COVID-19, enrolled during active disease.

The chain uses TRBV5-1 and TRBJ2-1; D may be TRBD1 (7 bases). The CDR3 runs 14 residues. CDR1 SGHRS and CDR2 YFSETQ come from the germline V gene. V lost 1 base to trimming and J lost 7 bases, with 12 bases between them. DNA for the CDR3: TGCGCCAGCAGCTTGCCACAGGGGAGGAATGAGCAGTTCTTC. Protein product: CASSLPQGRNEQFF.

This chain uses TRBV19 with TRBJ1-5, with TRBD1 matching over 10 bases. Germline V gene sequence: CDR1 LNHDA, CDR2 SQIVND (reference sequence). The CDR3 spans 14 residues. V gave up 3 bases and J gave up 5 bases; unmatched junction bases: 1. The CDR3 DNA reads TGTGCCAGTAGTATGGACAGGGGGGATCAGCCCCAGCATTTT. Translated: CASSMDRGDQPQHF.

This chain links TRBV19 with TRBJ1-2; TRBD1 aligns across 9 bases. V lost 5 bases, J lost 5 bases, and 9 bases stayed unmatched. The CDR3 consists of 15 residues. Germline assignment: CDR1 LNHDA and CDR2 SQIVND (reference sequence). This CDR3 is CASSFQDRGRYGYTF. The DNA of the CDR3 is TGTGCCAGTAGTTTCCAAGACAGGGGGAGGTATGGCTACACCTTC.

Only a few counts were recorded for this clone. The chain links TRBV5-4 to TRBJ1-1, with 7 bases lining up with TRBD1. Unmatched junction bases numbered 7, after V lost 4 bases and J lost 7 bases. Germline V gene lookup returns CDR1 SGHNT and CDR2 YYREEE (reference sequence). The CDR3 sequence is 13 residues long. CDR3 protein: CASSTQGLYEAFF. The CDR3 DNA reads TGTGCCAGCAGCACACAGGGGTTATATGAAGCTTTCTTT.

The rearrangement joins TRBV7-8 to TRBJ2-2; TRBD2 aligns across 11 bases. The V gene's germline CDR1 is SGHVS and CDR2 FQNEAQ. The length of the CDR3 is 18 residues. The V segment lost 0 bases and the J segment 6 bases; nucleotides outside the gene matches: 9. Here the CDR3 reads CASSLATSGTPLAGELFF. As DNA, the CDR3 is TGTGCCAGCAGCTTAGCGACTAGCGGGACCCCATTGGCCGGGGAGCTGTTTTTT.

The chain is built from TRBV20-1 and TRBJ1-3; no firm D call. CDR3 length equals 11 residues. Germline V lookup: CDR1 DFQATT, CDR2 SNEGSKA (reference sequence). V was shortened by 6 bases and J by 5 bases, with 8 bases between the two germline ends. The CDR3 sequence: CSAVLRNTIYF. CDR3 bases: TGCAGTGCCGTTCTAAGAAACACCATATATTTT.

This clone was detected a few times. J is TRBJ1-1 and V is TRBV2; D perhaps matches TRBD1 (6 bases). Germline V lookup: CDR1 SNHLY, CDR2 FYNNEI. The CDR3 has 12 amino acids. The ends were cut back, 6 bases at V and 5 bases at J, with 10 bases in the middle. The CDR3 sequence: CASRAGQTEAFF. CDR3 sequence (DNA): TGTGCCAGCAGGGCCGGACAGACTGAAGCTTTCTTT.

This chain joins TRBV25-1 and TRBJ1-2, with TRBD1 matching 9 bases. Germline lookup yields CDR1 MGHDK and CDR2 SYGVNS. With 2 bases clipped from V and 6 bases from J, the junction kept 10 bases outside the gene matches. The CDR3 loop spans 16 amino acids. CDR3 residues: CASSENRGRTGHGYTF. In DNA form, the CDR3 reads TGTGCCAGCAGTGAAAACAGGGGGCGTACTGGTCATGGCTACACCTTC.

The J gene is TRBJ2-1, the V gene TRBV24-1; 11 nucleotides agree with TRBD2. The germline V gene encodes CDR1 KGHDR and CDR2 SFDVKD. Trimming cost V 3 bases and J 4 bases; bases outside gene matches: 4. The CDR3 spans 16 residues. CDR3 nucleotide sequence: TGTGCCACCAGTGATCAGACTAGCGGGATGTACAATGAGCAGTTCTTC. Residues: CATSDQTSGMYNEQFF.

The V call is TRBV6-5, the J call TRBJ1-1; D is perhaps TRBD1 (6 bases). The CDR3 contains 15 residues. The ends were cut back, 5 bases at V and 1 base at J, with 14 bases in the middle. CDR1 is MNHEY, CDR2 SVGAGI, per germline. CDR3 region: CASSRGSWGNTEAFF. The CDR3 nucleotides read TGTGCCAGCAGTAGGGGGTCTTGGGGGAACACTGAAGCTTTCTTT.

This chain connects TRBV27 to TRBJ1-2; the D gene is possibly TRBD1 (6 bases). The V end was cut by 8 bases, the J end by 8 bases, with 18 bases between. This CDR3 comprises 13 residues. The V gene's germline CDR1 is MNHEY and CDR2 SMNVEV (reference sequence). Here the CDR3 reads CASRRGGLDGYTF. CDR3 sequence (DNA): TGTGCCAGCCGAAGGGGGGGGCTGGACGGCTACACCTTC.

This sequence joins TRBV5-6 and TRBJ2-2; D may be TRBD2 (6 bases). This CDR3 has 15 residues. The V gene lost 4 bases and the J gene lost 2 bases, with 12 bases spanning the gap. In germline, CDR1 is SGHDT, CDR2 YYEEEE. CDR3 DNA: TGTGCCAGCAGCCGGGGGACGGGAAACACCGGGGAGCTGTTTTTT. It translates to CASSRGTGNTGELFF.

The chain combines TRBV6-5 with TRBJ1-4, with D maybe TRBD1 (6 bases). The CDR3 sequence is 15 residues long. Deletions cut 9 bases from V and 0 bases from J, with 14 bases between. Germline V gene lookup returns CDR1 MNHEY and CDR2 SVGAGI. CDR3 protein: CASEGEFTTNEKLFF. For the CDR3, the DNA is TGTGCCAGTGAGGGGGAATTTACAACTAATGAAAAACTGTTTTTT.

This chain joins TRBV6-2 or TRBV6-3 and TRBJ1-3, with D possibly TRBD1 on 5 matching bases. Trimming pared 5 bases from V and 0 bases from J, leaving 17 bases between. The CDR3 extends over 17 amino acids. Per germline, CDR1 MNHEY and CDR2 SVGEGT. CDR3 DNA: TGTGCCAGCAGTGGGACCGGGAGCCACTTCTCTGGAAACACCATATATTTT. This encodes CASSGTGSHFSGNTIYF.

The table lists this clone with a count of one. The V gene is TRBV20-1, the J gene TRBJ1-6; 9 nucleotides agree with TRBD1. Trimming took 3 bases from V and 7 from J; bases not matched to a gene: 7. Looked up from germline, CDR1 is DFQATT and CDR2 is SNEGSKA (reference sequence). CDR3 length: 15 residues. This CDR3 is CSASSTGQGNSPLHF. CDR3 bases: TGCAGTGCTAGTTCCACCGGACAGGGGAATTCACCCCTCCACTTT.

The V call is TRBV30, the J call TRBJ2-1; TRBD2 aligns across 13 bases. Germline trimming cut 0 bases from V and 1 base from J; bases unmatched to any gene: 3. Germline assignment: CDR1 GTSNPN and CDR2 SVGIG (reference sequence). CDR3 length: 17 amino acids. CDR3 DNA: TGTGCCTGGAGTGTACTAGCGGGGGGGCTTTCCTACAATGAGCAGTTCTTC. This translates into CAWSVLAGGLSYNEQFF.

The rearrangement links TRBV29-1 to TRBJ1-2; 7 nucleotides line up with TRBD1. With V trimmed by 2 bases and J by 2 bases, 11 bases remained unmatched. Germline-derived CDR1 and CDR2 are SQVTM and ANQGSEA. The CDR3 covers 16 residues. CDR3 region: CSVERDSLSPNYGYTF. The CDR3 nucleotides are TGCAGCGTTGAACGGGACAGCTTGAGCCCGAACTATGGCTACACCTTC.

The chain uses TRBV27 and TRBJ2-2; the D is unclear. This CDR3 is built from 12 residues. Trimming left V 6 bases short and J 4 bases short, with 6 bases between. Germline V CDR1 and CDR2: MNHEY, SMNVEV (reference sequence). The CDR3 reads CASRSRTGELFF. The CDR3 DNA follows: TGTGCCAGCAGAAGCCGCACCGGGGAGCTGTTTTTT.

V gene TRBV12-3 or TRBV12-4 combines with J gene TRBJ2-1; 7 positions match TRBD2. This CDR3 has 13 residues. The V segment lost 6 bases and the J segment 9 bases; nucleotides outside the gene matches: 8. The DNA of the CDR3 is TGTGCCAGCAGCCCAGGACTAGTTTTTGAGCAGTTCTTC. This codes for CASSPGLVFEQFF.

CDR3 nucleotide sequence: TGTGCCAGCAGCTTGACTAGCGGGAGGCCAGATACGCAGTATTTT. Protein product: CASSLTSGRPDTQYF. The chain recombines TRBV7-3 with TRBJ2-3; 13 bases line up with TRBD2. In germline, CDR1 is SGHTA, CDR2 FQGTGA. V dropped 3 bases and J dropped 4; count of bases not matched to a gene: 1. This CDR3 has 15 residues. Using reference TRBV7-3 and TRBJ2-3 for the parts outside the CDR3, the full variable domain is GAGVSQTPSNKVTEKGKYVELRCDPISGHTALYWYRQSLGQGPEFLIYFQGTGAADDSGLPNDRFFAVRPEGSVSTLKIQRTERGDSAVYLCASSLTSGRPDTQYFGPGTRLTVL.

This rearrangement joins TRBV3-1 (or the pseudogene TRBV3-2) to TRBJ1-3; D may be TRBD1 (5 bases). The V and J ends lost 4 bases and 4 bases respectively, with 11 bases between them. Per germline, CDR1 LGHDT and CDR2 YNNKEL (reference sequence). CDR3 length: 14 residues. This chain's CDR3 is CASSLRVTGNTIYF. DNA of the CDR3: TGTGCCAGCAGCCTCAGGGTCACCGGAAACACCATATATTTT.

This clone was seen a few times. The chain couples TRBV30 to TRBJ1-2; 7 positions match TRBD1. The CDR3 extends over 13 amino acids. Per germline, CDR1 GTSNPN and CDR2 SVGIG (reference sequence). J lost 4 bases, V lost 8 bases, and 10 bases had no gene match. This CDR3 reads CARVRQGGYGYTF. CDR3 DNA sequence: TGTGCCCGGGTTCGACAGGGTGGCTATGGCTACACCTTC.

J is TRBJ2-3 and V is TRBV6-4, with 8 nucleotides matching TRBD2. V trimming: 6 bases; J trimming: 5 bases; junction bases outside the gene matches: 7. The germline gives CDR1 MRHNA, CDR2 SNTAGT. The CDR3 runs 14 residues. The CDR3 DNA sequence: TGTGCCAGCAGCGCCGGGGGGGCGCAAGATACGCAGTATTTT. This translates into CASSAGGAQDTQYF.

This clone was counted only a few times. This chain connects TRBV28 to TRBJ1-3; a weak D match, TRBD1 (5 bases). The CDR3 covers 14 residues. V shed 6 bases and J shed 0 bases, with 9 bases lying between them. The germline CDR1 and CDR2 sequences are MDHEN and SYDVKM. The CDR3 here is CASREGTSGNTIYF. The CDR3 DNA reads as TGTGCCAGCAGGGAGGGGACCTCTGGAAACACCATATATTTT.